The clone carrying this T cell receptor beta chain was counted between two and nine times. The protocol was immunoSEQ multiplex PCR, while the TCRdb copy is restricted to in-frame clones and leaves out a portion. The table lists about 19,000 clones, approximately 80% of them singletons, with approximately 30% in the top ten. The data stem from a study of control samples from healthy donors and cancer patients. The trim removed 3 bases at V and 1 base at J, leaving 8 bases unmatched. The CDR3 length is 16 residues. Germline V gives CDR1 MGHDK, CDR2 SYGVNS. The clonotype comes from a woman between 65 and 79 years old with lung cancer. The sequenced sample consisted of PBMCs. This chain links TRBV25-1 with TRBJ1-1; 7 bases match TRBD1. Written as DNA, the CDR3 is TGTGCCAGCAGTGACGACAGGGCCGGGGGGAACACTGAAGCTTTCTTT. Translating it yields CASSDDRAGGNTEAFF.